This TCR beta chain was obtained from a study of post-analysis software for immune sequencing data. Study-level background: The disease courses covered relapsing-remitting, secondary progressive and progressive-relapsing multiple sclerosis. Study-level results: TRBV5-6, TRBV5-1 and TRBV20-1 were among 4 or 5 TRBV segments more frequent in patients than controls.

This CDR3 has 15 residues. Germline V gives CDR1 DFQATT, CDR2 SNEGSKA (reference sequence). Trimming pared 1 base from V and 2 bases from J, leaving 12 bases between. Researchers reported that TCR beta cDNA libraries carried unique molecular identifiers. TCRdb re-called the PCR reads through MiXCR, storing one row per CDR3 protein. The sample holds roughly 400,000 distinct CDR3 sequences; 30% to 45% are singletons and the top ten take 6.5% to 8%. On this clonotype: Antigen specificity is unknown.

The rearrangement links TRBV20-1 to TRBJ2-1; D is ambiguous. The origin of this receptor is a girl aged 2 to 10 with multiple sclerosis. Sequences were obtained from blood. CDR3 protein: CSARVPGDAYNEQFF. The CDR3 DNA reads TGCAGTGCTAGAGTCCCCGGCGATGCCTACAATGAGCAGTTCTTC.